A single sample gave rise to the 32 T cell receptor beta chains below, sequenced in a study of T-cell memory formation after mild COVID-19. In TCRdb, the 5' RACE reads were re-called with MiXCR into one record per CDR3 protein. This sample has more than 250,000 distinct CDR3 sequences, with 15% to 20% found just once. The sequenced sample was PBMCs or a T cell subset sorted from them (not recorded which). The receptors here all came from a man aged 18-30 years who had mild COVID-19 (a few samples of this study predate the infection). Cell type and time point are not known.

The rearrangement links TRBV9 to TRBJ2-5; D is perhaps TRBD1 (6 bases). The ends were cut back, 4 bases at V and 4 bases at J, with 17 bases in the middle. The V gene's germline CDR1 is SGDLS and CDR2 YYNGEE. The CDR3 runs 15 residues. In DNA form, the CDR3 reads TGTGCCAGCAGCCCCGCCCCCAGGGGTCGAGAGACCCAGTACTTC. Its protein product is CASSPAPRGRETQYF.

The genes are TRBV14 and TRBJ1-1; D remains ambiguous. Germline V lookup: CDR1 SGHDN, CDR2 FVKESK. This CDR3 has 15 amino acids. Between the trimmed V and J ends, which lost 4 bases and 0 bases, there was a span of 12 bases. The CDR3 nucleotides read TGTGCCAGCAGCCTCCGGACCCATTTGAACACTGAAGCTTTCTTT. Translation gives CASSLRTHLNTEAFF.

A few counts support this clonotype. The rearrangement links TRBV6-5 to TRBJ2-5; D may be TRBD2 (6 bases). V was pared by 6 bases and J by 5 bases, with 19 bases between. There are 15 residues in the CDR3. Per the germline V gene, CDR1 is MNHEY and CDR2 is SVGAGI. CDR3 bases: TGTGCCAGCAGCAACGCCGGGGAGGAATGGGAGACCCAGTACTTC. This sequence encodes CASSNAGEEWETQYF.

This chain connects TRBV29-1 to TRBJ2-7, with D tentatively TRBD1 (6 bases). Germline V gives CDR1 SQVTM, CDR2 ANQGSEA. Trimming shortened V by 1 base and J by 5 bases, and 9 bases separated the two germline ends. This CDR3 spans 12 amino acids. The CDR3 region has the DNA TGCAGCGTTGAAGGCCCAGGGGACGAGCAGTACTTC. This encodes CSVEGPGDEQYF.

This rearrangement joins TRBV20-1 to TRBJ2-3, with D tentatively TRBD1 (6 bases). Per germline, CDR1 DFQATT and CDR2 SNEGSKA (reference sequence). The V and J ends lost 4 bases and 2 bases respectively, with 10 bases between them. This CDR3 has 13 amino acids. The CDR3 DNA sequence: TGCAGTGCTATACAGGGTTCCACAGATACGCAGTATTTT. This gives the protein CSAIQGSTDTQYF.

The chain combines TRBV21-1 with TRBJ1-4; the table's D call of TRBD1 was not tested on the DNA. TRBV21-1 is a pseudogene segment. The length of the CDR3 is 16 residues. CDR3 region: CASSKEGGQGNEKLFF. The CDR3 DNA reads as TGTGCCAGCAGCAAAGAGGGGGGACAGGGTAATGAAAAACTGTTTTTT.

This sequence joins TRBV9 and TRBJ1-1; no reliable D call. Deletions cut 0 bases from V and 4 bases from J, with 13 bases between. Per germline, CDR1 SGDLS and CDR2 YYNGEE. This CDR3 is built from 15 residues. CDR3 sequence (DNA): TGTGCCAGCAGCGTAGGTTCGCCGGGTAGCACTGAAGCTTTCTTT. It codes for CASSVGSPGSTEAFF.

The J gene is TRBJ1-5, the V gene TRBV19; D is possibly TRBD1 (5 bases). CDR3 length equals 14 residues. Deletions cut 5 bases from V and 2 bases from J, with 10 bases between. Germline V gene lookup returns CDR1 LNHDA and CDR2 SQIVND (reference sequence). The CDR3 sequence: CASSPWTRNQPQHF. In DNA form, the CDR3 reads TGTGCCAGTAGTCCATGGACACGCAATCAGCCCCAGCATTTT.

The chain is built from TRBV20-1 and TRBJ2-3; D may be TRBD2 (7 bases). Trimming pared 5 bases from V and 4 bases from J, leaving 16 bases between. Germline assignment: CDR1 DFQATT and CDR2 SNEGSKA (reference sequence). This CDR3 spans 14 amino acids. CDR3 region: CSARRGGDADTQYF. In DNA, the CDR3 is TGCAGTGCTCGCCGCGGGGGCGACGCAGATACGCAGTATTTT.

The chain has TRBV7-3 and TRBJ2-2, with D perhaps matching TRBD1 or TRBD2 (6 bases each). The CDR3 extends over 17 amino acids. V was pared by 8 bases and J by 2 bases, with 21 bases between. CDR1 SGHTA and CDR2 FQGTGA come from the germline V gene. Here the CDR3 reads CASSPTSRGVNTGELFF. DNA for the CDR3: TGTGCCAGCTCCCCCACCTCGAGGGGGGTCAACACCGGGGAGCTGTTTTTT.

The V and J genes are TRBV12-3 or TRBV12-4 and TRBJ2-1; 11 nucleotides agree with TRBD2. The V segment lost 0 bases and the J segment 3 bases; nucleotides outside the gene matches: 4. The CDR3 is 17 residues long. The CDR3 is CASSLALLAGGYNEQFF. CDR3 DNA: TGTGCCAGCAGTTTAGCTCTCCTAGCGGGGGGCTACAATGAGCAGTTCTTC.

In its sample, this clonotype was seen a few times. The chain links TRBV12-3 or TRBV12-4 to TRBJ2-3; D is undetermined. CDR3 length: 12 amino acids. Trimming cost V 1 base and J 7 bases, with 6 bases left between them. Written as DNA, the CDR3 is TGTGCCAGCAGTTTAGAAGGGTATACGCAGTATTTT. Its protein product is CASSLEGYTQYF.

This chain links TRBV25-1 with TRBJ2-5, with D possibly TRBD1 on 6 matching bases. V was clipped by 4 bases and J by 0 bases, with 9 bases between them. The CDR3 totals 14 residues. The V gene's germline CDR1 is MGHDK and CDR2 SYGVNS. The CDR3 DNA reads TGTGCCAGCAGTGCCGGGACAAACCAAGAGACCCAGTACTTC. Its protein is CASSAGTNQETQYF.

The sample holds a few counts of this clonotype. V usage is TRBV9 and J usage is TRBJ1-6; D call uncertain. Germline CDR1 and CDR2: SGDLS and YYNGEE. V was pared by 0 bases and J by 7 bases, with 8 bases between. This CDR3 region has 14 residues. The CDR3 loop reads CASSVGEKNSPLHF. CDR3 nucleotide sequence: TGTGCCAGCAGCGTAGGGGAAAAGAATTCACCCCTCCACTTT.

This clonotype turned up a few times. This chain uses TRBV12-3 or TRBV12-4 with TRBJ2-1, with D perhaps TRBD1 (5 bases). V shed 3 bases and J shed 6 bases, with 12 bases lying between them. The CDR3 consists of 14 residues. DNA of the CDR3: TGTGCCAGCAGTTTGCGGCAGGGTGGCAATGAGCAGTTCTTC. Its protein is CASSLRQGGNEQFF.

The rearrangement uses TRBV20-1 and TRBJ1-1; D is unclear. V was shortened by 0 bases and J by 6 bases, with 8 bases between the two germline ends. This CDR3 is 12 amino acids long. Per germline, CDR1 DFQATT and CDR2 SNEGSKA (reference sequence). The CDR3: CSARDRGSEAFF. CDR3 nucleotides: TGCAGTGCTAGAGACAGAGGGTCTGAAGCTTTCTTT.

This clonotype was observed at least ten times. CDR3 in amino acids: CASSPSAGTSRDTQYF. The CDR3 DNA follows: TGTGCCAGCAGTCCTTCCGCCGGGACTAGCCGAGATACGCAGTATTTT. This chain joins TRBV11-2 and TRBJ2-3, with 9 bases aligning to TRBD2. The CDR3 covers 16 residues. V lost 6 bases and J lost 5; bases outside the gene matches: 12. The germline gives CDR1 SGHAT, CDR2 FQNNGV.

The rearrangement uses TRBV6-6 and TRBJ1-5; 7 positions agree with TRBD1. The trim removed 6 bases at V and 6 bases at J, leaving 11 bases unmatched. Germline V gene lookup returns CDR1 MNHNY and CDR2 SVGAGI (reference sequence). This CDR3 contains 15 residues. The CDR3 region is CASSYDRAAGQPQHF. The CDR3 DNA sequence: TGTGCCAGCAGCTACGACAGGGCGGCTGGTCAGCCCCAGCATTTT.

This clonotype was observed many times. The V and J genes are TRBV18 and TRBJ2-7; 8 nucleotides line up with TRBD2. The CDR3 runs to 16 residues. CDR1 and CDR2 (germline): KGHSH, LQKENI. J was trimmed by 2 bases and V by 3 bases; bases with no gene match: 9. The CDR3: CASSPSTGGQPYEQYF. As DNA, the CDR3 is TGTGCCAGCTCACCTAGTACGGGGGGGCAACCCTACGAGCAGTACTTC.

J is TRBJ2-7 and V is TRBV19; a weak D match, TRBD1 (5 bases). Looked up from germline, CDR1 is LNHDA and CDR2 is SQIVND (reference sequence). Trimming pared 5 bases from V and 0 bases from J, leaving 11 bases between. The CDR3 runs 14 residues. CDR3 sequence reads: CASSSRQSSYEQYF. Here the CDR3 DNA reads TGTGCCAGTAGTTCGCGACAGAGCTCCTACGAGCAGTACTTC.

The gene calls are TRBV6-5 and TRBJ1-1; D call uncertain. This CDR3 is 11 amino acids long. Germline lookup yields CDR1 MNHEY and CDR2 SVGAGI. V lost 6 bases to trimming and J lost 2 bases, with 4 bases between them. DNA for the CDR3: TGTGCCAGCAGCACAAACACTGAAGCTTTCTTT. It codes for CASSTNTEAFF.

This clonotype has more than one count but fewer than ten. The rearrangement joins TRBV6-1 to TRBJ2-3; 10 nucleotides line up with TRBD1. The CDR3 covers 16 residues. CDR1 and CDR2 (germline): MNHNS, SASEGT. Trimming took 6 bases from V and 0 from J; bases not matched to a gene: 6. The DNA of the CDR3 is TGTGCCAGCAGCGGAAGACAGGGGGCGAGCACAGATACGCAGTATTTT. It is translated as CASSGRQGASTDTQYF.

The CDR3 sequence is CASSLDKVGTEAFF. In nucleotides, the CDR3 is TGCGCCAGCAGCTTGGATAAGGTGGGGACTGAAGCTTTCTTT. The chain couples TRBV5-1 to TRBJ1-1, with D hard to call. V was clipped by 0 bases and J by 5 bases, with 11 bases between them. From germline, CDR1 is SGHRS and CDR2 YFSETQ. This CDR3 comprises 14 residues.

This clonotype was counted between two and nine times. The chain combines TRBV7-9 with TRBJ2-7; possibly TRBD2 for D (7 bases). With 1 base removed from V and 6 bases from J, the gap between germline ends came to 16 bases. This CDR3 has 15 amino acids. Germline V CDR1 and CDR2: SEHNR, FQNEAQ (reference sequence). CDR3 bases: TGTGCCAGCAGCTTAGTGAACACGGGGGGCTCCGAGCAGTACTTC. Translating gives CASSLVNTGGSEQYF.

This clonotype was recorded a few times. The CDR3, as DNA: TGCAGTGCTAGAGGTTGGGGGGGAGACCTTTACAATGAGCAGTTCTTC. This sequence encodes CSARGWGGDLYNEQFF. The chain joins TRBV20-1 to TRBJ2-1; 7 bases align to TRBD2. The CDR3 has 16 residues. The germline CDR1 and CDR2 sequences are DFQATT and SNEGSKA (reference sequence). V lost 1 base, J lost 4 bases, and 10 bases stayed unmatched.

The chain carries TRBV10-3 and TRBJ2-2, with 9 bases identical to TRBD1. The V gene end was trimmed by 6 bases and the J gene end by 4 bases; junction bases not matched to a gene: 6. The CDR3 length is 15 residues. Germline V gene data show CDR1 as ENHRY and CDR2 as SYGVKD. CDR3 DNA sequence: TGTGCCATCAGAGAACCGGGACAGGGCACCGGGGAGCTGTTTTTT. Its translation is CAIREPGQGTGELFF.

A few counts support this clonotype. The V gene is TRBV5-1, the J gene TRBJ1-2, with 7 bases identical to TRBD1. Germline V gives CDR1 SGHRS, CDR2 YFSETQ. After removal of 3 bases from V and 4 bases from J, the junction contained 6 bases not matched to a gene. This CDR3 spans 14 amino acids. The CDR3 spells CASSSTGQSYGYTF. Here the CDR3 DNA reads TGCGCCAGCAGCTCTACGGGACAGAGCTATGGCTACACCTTC.

The rearrangement uses TRBV5-1 and TRBJ2-5, with unresolved D. Trimming left V 4 bases short and J 0 bases short, with 10 bases between. CDR1 and CDR2 (germline): SGHRS, YFSETQ. The CDR3 totals 14 residues. CDR3 region: CASSGRTDQETQYF. CDR3 coding DNA: TGCGCCAGCAGCGGCAGGACGGACCAAGAGACCCAGTACTTC.

The chain couples TRBV7-8 to TRBJ2-3; TRBD2 is a possible D gene (6 bases). From germline, CDR1 is SGHVS and CDR2 FQNEAQ. Deletions cut 4 bases from V and 0 bases from J, with 14 bases between. This CDR3 is 16 amino acids long. CDR3 in amino acids: CASSSGTVSSTDTQYF. The CDR3 DNA reads as TGTGCCAGCAGCTCCGGGACTGTATCAAGCACAGATACGCAGTATTTT.

This clonotype was recorded many times. Its ends do not fully match the called genes, so a read error is possible. The chain has TRBV12-3 or TRBV12-4 and TRBJ1-1; D is unclear. There are 11 residues in the CDR3. The CDR3 coding sequence is TGCGCCAGCAGCTTGGCCGGTGAGGCTTTCTTT. It is translated as CASSLAGEAFF.

This sequence joins TRBV15 and TRBJ2-7, with 9 positions matching TRBD2. Germline V CDR1 and CDR2: LNHNV, YYDKDF (reference sequence). V shed 6 bases and J 2 bases; nucleotides not matched to a gene: 5. This CDR3 is 14 amino acids long. CDR3 nucleotides: TGTGCCACCAGAGAAGCGGGGGGAACCTACGAGCAGTACGTC. Translating it yields CATREAGGTYEQYV.

This clonotype showed up just a few times. CDR3 in DNA: TGCAGCTGGACGGGACAGGACGATATCGTC. Its translation: CSWTGQDDIV. The chain carries TRBV29-1 and TRBJ2-7; 8 nucleotides agree with TRBD1. The CDR3 consists of 10 residues. The germline gives CDR1 SQVTM, CDR2 ANQGSEA.